The 31 T cell receptor beta chains below were found in one sample sequenced in a study of Tregs in tolerant kidney transplant recipients. Assay used: immunoSEQ multiplex PCR; TCRdb lists only in-frame clones, some missing. The profile shows just under 65,000 clones, 98% of them singletons. Material: Tregs from blood, obtained before the transplant. The receptors originated from a human donor who received a combined kidney and bone marrow transplant.

V is TRBV7-8 and J is TRBJ2-7; 7 bases map to TRBD2. The CDR3 covers 14 residues. Trimming removed 6 bases from V and 1 base from J; junction bases left unmatched: 6. Per the germline V gene, CDR1 is SGHVS and CDR2 is FQNEAQ. The CDR3 DNA is TGTGCCAGCAGTCTAGCGGAGACATCCTACGAGCAGTACTTC. Translation: CASSLAETSYEQYF.

The chain employs TRBV5-4 and TRBJ1-2, with TRBD1 identical over 7 bases. The CDR3 length is 16 residues. Trimming cost V 4 bases and J 1 base; bases outside gene matches: 10. The germline gives CDR1 SGHNT, CDR2 YYREEE (reference sequence). The CDR3 DNA follows: TGTGCCAGCAGCATGCACTCCGGGACAGATAACTATGGCTACACCTTC. Translating it yields CASSMHSGTDNYGYTF. The whole variable domain, remainder taken from reference TRBV5-4 and TRBJ1-2, is ETGVTQSPTHLIKTRGQQVTLRCSSQSGHNTVSWYQQALGQGPQFIFQYYREEENGRGNFPPRFSGLQFPNYSSELNVNALELDDSALYLCASSMHSGTDNYGYTFGSGTRLTVV.

This clone was seen just once. The chain is built from TRBV7-8 and TRBJ1-6, with a possible D match to TRBD1 (6 bases). Per germline, CDR1 SGHVS and CDR2 FQNEAQ. With 3 bases removed from V and 7 bases from J, the gap between germline ends came to 13 bases. The CDR3 totals 15 residues. CDR3 residues: CASSLGQGQNSPLHF. The DNA of the CDR3 is TGTGCCAGCAGCTTGGGGCAGGGGCAGAATTCACCCCTCCACTTT.

V usage is TRBV30 and J usage is TRBJ2-3; D perhaps matches TRBD2 (5 bases). CDR3 size: 15 residues. V was cut by 0 bases and J by 0 bases, with 10 bases left in between. The V gene's germline CDR1 is GTSNPN and CDR2 SVGIG (reference sequence). CDR3 sequence reads: CAWSVGRVSTDTQYF. CDR3 sequence (DNA): TGTGCCTGGAGTGTAGGGCGGGTTAGCACAGATACGCAGTATTTT.

The DNA of the CDR3 is TGTGCCAGCACTGCTTCGACAGCGAACACTGAAGCTTTCTTT. Residues: CASTASTANTEAFF. V is TRBV2 and J is TRBJ1-1, with D perhaps matching TRBD1 (5 bases). CDR3 size: 14 residues. CDR1 is SNHLY and CDR2 is FYNNEI in the germline V gene. V was trimmed by 7 bases and J by 1 base, leaving 13 bases between them. Full variable domain (missing parts from reference TRBV2 and TRBJ1-1): EPEVTQTPSHQVTQMGQEVILRCVPISNHLYFYWYRQILGQKVEFLVSFYNNEISEKSEIFDDQFSVERPDGSNFTLKIRSTKLEDSAMYFCASTASTANTEAFFGQGTRLTVV.

As DNA, the CDR3 is TGTGCCAGCAGCTCCGGACAGGGGCGGACTAATGAAAAACTGTTTTTT. Translated, it gives CASSSGQGRTNEKLFF. The rearrangement uses TRBV5-4 and TRBJ1-4; 9 nucleotides line up with TRBD1. The CDR3 runs 16 residues. Germline CDR1 SGHNT, CDR2 YYREEE (reference sequence). V was pared by 3 bases and J by 2 bases, with 5 bases of the junction left unmatched.

The chain combines TRBV27 with TRBJ2-7; 10 positions match TRBD1. The CDR3 has 17 amino acids. V shed 6 bases, J shed 1 base, and the junction held 12 bases outside the gene matches. Germline CDR1 reads MNHEY; CDR2 reads SMNVEV (reference sequence). CDR3 amino acids: CASRRDRGLGSSYEQYF. CDR3 nucleotide sequence: TGTGCCAGCAGAAGGGACAGGGGCTTGGGTTCATCCTACGAGCAGTACTTC.

This CDR3 reads CASSVAGTGESETQYF. The DNA of the CDR3 is TGCGCCAGCAGTGTGGCCGGGACAGGGGAGTCGGAGACCCAGTACTTC. The chain uses TRBV10-1 and TRBJ2-5; 10 nucleotides align to TRBD1. This CDR3 contains 16 residues. Trimming removed 4 bases from V and 5 bases from J; junction bases left unmatched: 10. The germline CDR1 and CDR2 sequences are WNHNN and SYGVQD (reference sequence).

The CDR3 reads CASSIQGNTGELFF. The CDR3 nucleotides are TGCGCCAGCAGCATCCAGGGGAACACCGGGGAGCTGTTTTTT. V and J are TRBV5-1 and TRBJ2-2, with a weak D call TRBD1 (5 bases). CDR1 SGHRS and CDR2 YFSETQ come from the germline V gene. This CDR3 has 14 amino acids. V was pared by 4 bases and J by 1 base, with 8 bases between.

CDR3 nucleotides: TGCAGCGTTGGCGGCCGAGGAACTGAAGCTTTCTTT. This encodes CSVGGRGTEAFF. The chain carries TRBV29-1 and TRBJ1-1, with D uncertain. Trimming took off 4 bases at V and 5 bases at J, with 11 bases between the two ends. From germline, CDR1 is SQVTM and CDR2 ANQGSEA. The CDR3 totals 12 residues. The whole variable domain, filled in from reference TRBV29-1 and TRBJ1-1, reads SAVISQKPSRDICQRGTSLTIQCQVDSQVTMMFWYRQQPGQSLTLIATANQGSEATYESGFVIDKFPISRPNLTFSTLTVSNMSPEDSSIYLCSVGGRGTEAFFGQGTRLTVV.

The J gene is TRBJ2-1, the V gene TRBV28; 11 nucleotides agree with TRBD2. CDR1 is MDHEN, CDR2 SYDVKM, per germline. This CDR3 comprises 14 residues. The J segment lost 2 bases and the V segment lost 7 bases, leaving 1 base of the junction unmatched. CDR3 region: CASILAGAYNEQFF. The CDR3 nucleotides are TGTGCCAGCATACTAGCGGGGGCCTACAATGAGCAGTTCTTC.

The V gene is TRBV7-9, the J gene TRBJ2-7; 7 nucleotides match TRBD1. This CDR3 comprises 14 residues. V lost 6 bases to trimming and J lost 5 bases; unmatched junction nucleotides: 10. From germline, CDR1 is SEHNR and CDR2 FQNEAQ (reference sequence). Here the CDR3 reads CASSSLYRGNEQYF. CDR3 coding DNA: TGTGCCAGCAGTTCCTTGTACAGGGGAAACGAGCAGTACTTC.

This chain links TRBV15 with TRBJ1-2; 7 positions match TRBD1. This CDR3 has 18 amino acids. V was pared by 1 base and J by 0 bases, with 11 bases of the junction left unmatched. CDR1 and CDR2 (germline): LNHNV, YYDKDF (reference sequence). In DNA, the CDR3 is TGTGCCACCAGCAGAGCTAGAACAGGGGTTGGACCTAACTATGGCTACACCTTC. It codes for CATSRARTGVGPNYGYTF.

This chain uses TRBV4-3 with TRBJ2-3, with 8 positions matching TRBD2. This CDR3 is built from 17 residues. The V segment lost 0 bases and the J segment 4 bases; nucleotides outside the gene matches: 9. The germline CDR1 and CDR2 sequences are LGHNA and YSLEER. The CDR3 sequence is CASSQDHGASGPDTQYF. For the CDR3, the DNA is TGCGCCAGCAGCCAAGATCATGGGGCTAGCGGGCCAGATACGCAGTATTTT.

The chain combines TRBV10-3 with TRBJ1-2; 10 bases are a match to TRBD1. Looked up from germline, CDR1 is ENHRY and CDR2 is SYGVKD. V was pared by 4 bases and J by 4 bases, with 3 bases of the junction left unmatched. The CDR3 is 14 amino acids. The CDR3 region is CAISGGTGAYGYTF. The CDR3 DNA is TGTGCCATCAGTGGGGGGACAGGGGCCTATGGCTACACCTTC.

The chain carries TRBV27 and TRBJ2-7; 7 bases fit TRBD1. V lost 5 bases, J lost 2 bases, and 6 bases stayed unmatched. In germline, CDR1 is MNHEY, CDR2 SMNVEV (reference sequence). The CDR3 runs to 14 residues. The DNA of the CDR3 is TGTGCCAGCAGTCCAAGGACAGGAACCTACGAGCAGTACTTC. Amino acids: CASSPRTGTYEQYF.

The chain uses TRBV4-2 and TRBJ1-2, with 7 bases matching TRBD1. The trim removed 0 bases at V and 2 bases at J, leaving 9 bases unmatched. Germline CDR1 and CDR2: LGHNA and YNFKEQ. The CDR3 spans 17 residues. CDR3 amino acids: CASSQDRAPDRNYGYTF. The CDR3 region has the DNA TGTGCCAGCAGCCAAGATCGTGCCCCGGACAGGAACTATGGCTACACCTTC.

CDR3 protein: CASRLSGYYGYTF. DNA for the CDR3: TGTGCCAGCAGACTATCAGGGTATTATGGCTACACCTTC. This chain uses TRBV28 with TRBJ1-2, with D tentatively TRBD1 (5 bases). The CDR3 has 13 amino acids. Trimming took 6 bases from V and 5 from J, leaving 13 bases between them. Germline CDR1 reads MDHEN; CDR2 reads SYDVKM.

V usage is TRBV5-4 and J usage is TRBJ2-3, with D possibly being TRBD1 (6 bases). Trimming pared 5 bases from V and 2 bases from J, leaving 9 bases between. Germline V gives CDR1 SGHNT, CDR2 YYREEE (reference sequence). The CDR3 has 13 residues. The DNA of the CDR3 is TGTGCCAGCAGGAGACAGGACACAGATACGCAGTATTTT. Amino acid sequence: CASRRQDTDTQYF.

This clone was found once. The chain carries TRBV5-1 and TRBJ2-7; D perhaps matches TRBD1 (6 bases). This CDR3 has 15 residues. The V gene lost 1 base and the J gene lost 0 bases, with 11 bases spanning the gap. From germline, CDR1 is SGHRS and CDR2 YFSETQ. This CDR3 reads CASSLPGAGSYEQYF. In DNA, the CDR3 is TGCGCCAGCAGCTTGCCAGGGGCGGGCTCCTACGAGCAGTACTTC.

The chain has TRBV5-1 and TRBJ2-5; D unclear. Trimming took 7 bases from V and 5 from J, leaving 12 bases between them. This CDR3 has 12 amino acids. In germline, CDR1 is SGHRS, CDR2 YFSETQ. CDR3 region: CASSSVGETQYF. In nucleotides, the CDR3 is TGCGCCAGCTCCAGCGTTGGGGAGACCCAGTACTTC.

The chain links TRBV19 to TRBJ2-7; 7 bases agree with TRBD2. V gave up 6 bases and J gave up 4 bases; unmatched junction bases: 15. Germline CDR1 reads LNHDA; CDR2 reads SQIVND (reference sequence). The CDR3 loop spans 16 amino acids. The CDR3 DNA follows: TGTGCCAGTAGAACAGTCCTGAGGGCGGGGGAGTACGAGCAGTACTTC. It specifies CASRTVLRAGEYEQYF. The full variable domain, in which reference TRBV19 and TRBJ2-7 provide the parts outside the CDR3, is DGGITQSPKYLFRKEGQNVTLSCEQNLNHDAMYWYRQDPGQGLRLIYYSQIVNDFQKGDIAEGYSVSREKKESFPLTVTSAQKNPTAFYLCASRTVLRAGEYEQYFGPGTRLTVT.

The count of this clone is one. The chain joins TRBV7-2 to TRBJ2-7; TRBD1 matches 9 bases. The CDR3 spans 15 residues. The germline V gene has CDR1 SGHTA and CDR2 FQGNSA. J was trimmed by 3 bases and V by 3 bases; bases with no gene match: 6. The CDR3 loop reads CASSLSGTGYYEQYF. The CDR3 DNA sequence: TGTGCCAGCAGCTTGTCCGGGACAGGGTACTACGAGCAGTACTTC.

The chain joins TRBV7-6 to TRBJ1-4; tentative D call: TRBD1 (5 bases). The CDR3 is 14 amino acids. Trimming took off 2 bases at V and 10 bases at J, with 14 bases between the two ends. CDR1 is SGHVS, CDR2 FNYEAQ, per germline. CDR3 amino acids: CASSLHTGRAKLFF. The CDR3 nucleotides read TGTGCCAGCAGCTTACATACAGGTCGAGCAAAACTGTTTTTT.

The chain couples TRBV27 to TRBJ1-5, with D tentatively TRBD1 (5 bases). The V end lost 5 bases, the J end lost 3 bases, and 17 bases lay between the germline ends. Germline CDR1 is MNHEY and CDR2 is SMNVEV (reference sequence). This CDR3 is 16 amino acids long. Here the CDR3 reads CASSPNGAYPNQPQHF. CDR3 coding DNA: TGTGCCAGCAGTCCCAATGGGGCCTACCCCAATCAGCCCCAGCATTTT.

The chain employs TRBV7-8 and TRBJ1-1; 10 bases are shared with TRBD1. The CDR3 covers 15 residues. Germline loops: CDR1 SGHVS, CDR2 FQNEAQ. J was trimmed by 5 bases and V by 4 bases; bases with no gene match: 7. CDR3 region: CASSWGTGVGTEAFF. CDR3 in DNA: TGTGCCAGCAGCTGGGGGACAGGGGTGGGGACTGAAGCTTTCTTT.

The chain couples TRBV9 to TRBJ1-6; no firm D call. CDR1 and CDR2 from the germline V gene are SGDLS and YYNGEE. The CDR3 length is 15 residues. The V and J ends lost 1 base and 4 bases respectively, with 9 bases between them. Written as DNA, the CDR3 is TGTGCCAGCAGCGTAACGCAGGAATATAATTCACCCCTCCACTTT. This translates into CASSVTQEYNSPLHF.

V usage is TRBV19 and J usage is TRBJ1-2; D may be TRBD1 (5 bases). Germline V gene lookup returns CDR1 LNHDA and CDR2 SQIVND (reference sequence). CDR3 length equals 14 residues. V dropped 5 bases and J dropped 2 bases, with 12 bases sitting between them. The CDR3 protein is CASSLFDRNYGYTF. CDR3 bases: TGTGCCAGTAGTCTTTTTGACAGAAACTATGGCTACACCTTC.

The chain recombines TRBV11-2 with TRBJ1-1; no definite D call. V lost 1 base and J 4 bases, leaving 13 bases between the germline ends. Germline CDR1 SGHAT, CDR2 FQNNGV. The CDR3 covers 15 residues. This CDR3 reads CASSLAWSRSTEAFF. CDR3 DNA: TGTGCCAGCAGCTTAGCATGGAGTCGGAGCACTGAAGCTTTCTTT.

V and J are TRBV6-5 and TRBJ2-2, with TRBD2 matching 11 bases. Trimming removed 4 bases from V and 6 bases from J; junction bases left unmatched: 4. Germline V gene lookup returns CDR1 MNHEY and CDR2 SVGAGI. The CDR3 runs 15 residues. The DNA for the CDR3 is TGTGCCAGCAGTTGGGTAGCGGGAGGGCCCGGGGAGCTGTTTTTT. This codes for CASSWVAGGPGELFF.

The chain employs TRBV6-1 and TRBJ2-4; D might be TRBD2 (5 bases). The V and J ends lost 6 bases and 6 bases respectively, with 6 bases between them. The CDR3 consists of 11 residues. The germline V gene has CDR1 MNHNS and CDR2 SASEGT. The CDR3 is CASRRGNIQYF. CDR3 nucleotide sequence: TGTGCCAGCAGACGGGGAAACATTCAGTACTTC.